This TCR beta chain was found in a study of low-dose radiotherapy and immunotherapy resistance in tumors. Study overall: Ipilimumab 1 mg/kg every six weeks, together with nivolumab 240 mg every two weeks, was given intravenously to patients.

This clonotype has only one observation. cDNA synthesis used a TRAV/TRBV-specific primer set for both chains. TCRs underwent 15 to 25 PCR cycles of amplification with a constant-region primer and V-primer adapter. mRNA, once isolated, was amplified by in vitro transcription. One entry per CDR3 protein results from TCRdb running MiXCR on the reads. The table has 15,000 or so distinct CDR3 sequences, roughly 50% seen once. CDR3 size: 13 residues. V lost 4 bases and J lost 3, with 8 bases in between. Looked up from germline, CDR1 is MDHEN and CDR2 is SYDVKM. Low-dose radiotherapy, low-dose cyclophosphamide, aspirin, ipilimumab and nivolumab were all given to the donors.

This chain connects TRBV28 to TRBJ2-3; TRBD2 is a possible D gene (5 bases). The source of this sequence is a human donor with advanced metastatic prostate, ovarian, gallbladder or colorectal cancer (not recorded which). This table probably holds off-target reads from a library built for another chain. CDR3 sequence reads: CASSSGETDTQYF. The CDR3 coding sequence is TGTGCCAGCAGTTCCGGGGAGACAGATACGCAGTATTTT.